These 6 T cell receptor beta chains share one sample of origin, sequenced in a study of regulatory and conventional T cells in RAG deficiency. Genomic DNA came from blood conventional CD4+ T cells gated CD25-low CD127-high. Data came from immunoSEQ multiplex PCR; TCRdb stores just in-frame clones and leaves some out. Among under 25,000 clones listed, around 96% were seen once. A further study also used this sample, focusing on regulatory T cells. In that study: The primer mix had 52 TRBV and 13 TRBJ primers.

What was sequenced was CD25- CD4+ T cells sorted from blood. These receptors were collected from a human donor in good health.

This clone was counted once. In DNA form, the CDR3 reads TGTGCCAGCAGCCTCCTTTCAGGAGGGAACTATGGCTACACCTTC. Translation gives CASSLLSGGNYGYTF. The V and J genes are TRBV7-2 and TRBJ1-2; D unresolved. Germline V gene data show CDR1 as SGHTA and CDR2 as FQGNSA. The CDR3 covers 15 residues. The V gene lost 5 bases and the J gene lost 2 bases, with 15 bases spanning the gap.

The CDR3 DNA is TGTGCCAGCAGTGAAGCGCTTCCGGGGTTCGACACTGAAGCTTTCTTT. Translating it yields CASSEALPGFDTEAFF. The rearrangement links TRBV6-1 to TRBJ1-1, with D hard to call. Germline V CDR1 and CDR2: MNHNS, SASEGT. This CDR3 is built from 16 residues. V was clipped by 0 bases and J by 3 bases, with 14 bases between them.

The chain recombines TRBV18 with TRBJ1-1; 9 bases align to TRBD1. The CDR3 runs to 15 residues. Germline assignment: CDR1 KGHSH and CDR2 LQKENI. Trimming at V came to 3 bases and at J to 4 bases, leaving 6 bases not matched to a gene. The CDR3: CASSPQTGGSTEAFF. The CDR3 region has the DNA TGTGCCAGCTCACCGCAGACAGGGGGTAGCACTGAAGCTTTCTTT.

The chain links TRBV5-1 to TRBJ2-1; D is possibly TRBD1 (6 bases). The germline CDR1 and CDR2 sequences are SGHRS and YFSETQ. The CDR3 runs 16 residues. V was trimmed by 6 bases and J by 1 base, leaving 17 bases between them. This CDR3 is CASTSDTGMSYNEQFF. The CDR3 coding sequence is TGCGCCAGCACCTCAGATACAGGGATGTCCTACAATGAGCAGTTCTTC. Drawing the rest from reference TRBV5-1 and TRBJ2-1, the complete variable domain is KAGVTQTPRYLIKTRGQQVTLSCSPISGHRSVSWYQQTPGQGLQFLFEYFSETQRNKGNFPGRFSGRQFSNSRSEMNVSTLELGDSALYLCASTSDTGMSYNEQFFGPGTRLTVL.

The chain couples TRBV21-1 to TRBJ2-7; TRBD1 is taken as the D call from the table, unchecked against the DNA. TRBV21-1 is a listed pseudogene. This CDR3 comprises 13 residues. This CDR3 is CASSKDRTYEQYF. The CDR3 nucleotides are TGTGCCAGCAGCAAAGACAGGACCTACGAGCAGTACTTC.

This clone showed up just once. The chain links TRBV6-1 to TRBJ1-3; no reliable D call. V was pared by 6 bases and J by 0 bases, with 12 bases between. There are 15 residues in the CDR3. Germline lookup yields CDR1 MNHNS and CDR2 SASEGT. The CDR3 DNA follows: TGTGCCAGCAGCCCTAACAGCTTCTCTGGAAACACCATATATTTT. This translates into CASSPNSFSGNTIYF.